The rows below give T cell receptor beta chains drawn from one sample of a study of T cells after yellow fever vaccination. Each CDR3 protein is one row after TCRdb ran MiXCR on the 5' RACE reads. The table includes around 310,000 distinct CDR3 sequences, 3.5% to 4.5% detected once. The sample in question was PBMCs, obtained 15 days after the yellow fever booster vaccination. These receptors were collected from a man aged 18 to 30 who received the YFV17D yellow fever vaccine. Each CDR3 is given with its conserved first and last residue. A D gene is named only where the DNA matches it firmly. Expanded clones are given a class, and other clones once, few, many or no size at all.

clone size	V gene	J gene	D gene	CDR3 DNA	CDR3 protein
few	TRBV13	TRBJ1-6	.	TGTGCCAGCAGCGGGGCGAATTCACCCCTCCACTTT	CASSGANSPLHF
.	TRBV18	TRBJ2-1	TRBD1	TGTGCCAGCTCACCCCGGGACAGCCCCAATGAGCAGTTCTTC	CASSPRDSPNEQFF
few	TRBV18	TRBJ1-2	TRBD1	TGTGCCAGCTCACCACCGGGACAGGCTGGCTACACCTTC	CASSPPGQAGYTF
few	TRBV10-3	TRBJ1-2	.	TGTGCCATCAGTGACCCCTCGAGGGGCTACACCTTC	CAISDPSRGYTF
.	TRBV2	TRBJ1-5	.	TGTGCCAGCAGTGAAGCTGGGGGTGAGCCCCAGCATTTT	CASSEAGGEPQHF
few	TRBV14	TRBJ2-1	.	TGTGCCAGCAGCCCCACTCGGGCCAGCCGCTTATGGCATGAGCAGTTCTTC	CASSPTRASRLWHEQFF
few	TRBV25-1	TRBJ2-2	.	TGTGCCAGCAGTGAACACGAACAGGGAGGGGAGCTGTTTTTT	CASSEHEQGGELFF
.	TRBV18	TRBJ2-6	TRBD1	TGTGCCAGCTCACCACGAGGACAGGGGGACTCTGGGGCCAACGTCCTGACTTTC	CASSPRGQGDSGANVLTF
few	TRBV7-2	TRBJ2-7	TRBD2	TGTGCCAGCAGCACCCTAGCGGGGGGGGGTTACGAGCAGTACTTC	CASSTLAGGGYEQYF
.	TRBV3-1	TRBJ1-4	.	TGTGCCAGCAGCCAAACGTTGCGTACGAATGAAAAACTGTTTTTT	CASSQTLRTNEKLFF
many	TRBV7-9	TRBJ1-1	TRBD1	TGTGCCAGCAGCTTAGCGCTGAGGGGACAGCTAAACACTGAAGCTTTCTTT	CASSLALRGQLNTEAFF
many	TRBV4-1	TRBJ2-3	TRBD1	TGCGCCAGCAGCCAAGGACAGGGGGCCCTCCCAGATACGCAGTATTTT	CASSQGQGALPDTQYF
few	TRBV29-1	TRBJ1-5	TRBD1	TGCAGCGCCGTGACAGGGAATCAGCCCCAGCATTTT	CSAVTGNQPQHF
.	TRBV20-1	TRBJ2-5	.	TGCAGTGCTGCTAGCGACCAAGAGACCCAGTACTTC	CSAASDQETQYF
many	TRBV25-1	TRBJ1-4	.	TGTGCCAGCAGCCCCGAAAAACAGGGCTCGGTAAGGGTACACAATGAAAAACTGTTTTTT	CASSPEKQGSVRVHNEKLFF
many	TRBV27	TRBJ2-5	TRBD2	TGTGCCAGCAGTCCCCAGCGGGGGGCGTACCAAGAGACCCAGTACTTC	CASSPQRGAYQETQYF
many	TRBV29-1	TRBJ2-2	.	TGCAGCGTTGGCGGGTGGACCGGGGAGCTGTTTTTT	CSVGGWTGELFF
many	TRBV29-1	TRBJ2-1	TRBD1	TGCAGCGCGTGGGGACAGGGCTCCTACAATGAGCAGTTCTTC	CSAWGQGSYNEQFF
.	TRBV2	TRBJ2-7	TRBD2	TGTGCCAGCAGCGGGGGGGCGGTCCACGAGCAGTACTTC	CASSGGAVHEQYF
many	TRBV18	TRBJ2-7	.	TGTGCCAGCTCACCACAGGGGACCTACGAGCAGTACTTC	CASSPQGTYEQYF
many	TRBV18	TRBJ1-5	.	TGTGCCAGCTCACCAAATCAGGATAGCAATCAGCCCCAGCATTTT	CASSPNQDSNQPQHF
.	TRBV7-2	TRBJ1-5	.	TGTGCCAGCAGCTCCTCCCCTGGTAGCGGTCAGCCCCAGCATTTT	CASSSSPGSGQPQHF